This T cell receptor beta chain was sequenced during a study of blood T cell repertoires in COVID-19. Study-wide context: PBMCs, B-cell-depleted T cells, or T cells were the source of the cDNA or gDNA that made up the material.

Original methodology: Amplification from reference gene primers served as the basis for estimated nucleated cell counts. The table came from immunoSEQ multiplex PCR; TCRdb's copy has only in-frame clones and leaves some out. V and J calls and clone size are as listed in that table; D and trimming were resolved from the DNA. The sample includes under 200,000 clones, 80% to 90% of them seen just once. This clone was detected a few times. The specimen was peripheral blood. The origin of this receptor is a man in his 70s with active or convalescent COVID-19.

The CDR3 bases are TGTGCCAGTACCGCCGGGACTAGCGGAGGTACCGGGGAGCTGTTTTTT. Translation: CASTAGTSGGTGELFF. J is TRBJ2-2 and V is TRBV19, with 11 bases matching TRBD2. This CDR3 spans 16 amino acids. Germline CDR1 reads LNHDA; CDR2 reads SQIVND (reference sequence). Trimming removed 7 bases from V and 5 bases from J; junction bases left unmatched: 9. Drawing the rest from reference TRBV19 and TRBJ2-2, the complete variable domain is DGGITQSPKYLFRKEGQNVTLSCEQNLNHDAMYWYRQDPGQGLRLIYYSQIVNDFQKGDIAEGYSVSREKKESFPLTVTSAQKNPTAFYLCASTAGTSGGTGELFFGEGSRLTVL.